The 30 T cell receptor beta chains listed next were all sequenced from one sample in a study of T cells in Graves' hyperthyroidism and ophthalmopathy. Amplified TCR beta CDR3 regions came from RNA transcripts. Using the HTBI primer set, a first-round RT-PCR was run on the TCR CDR3. MiXCR, applied by TCRdb to the multiplex PCR reads, yields one record per CDR3 protein. The repertoire includes some 550,000 distinct CDR3 sequences, approximately 15% of them detected once, and 2.5% to 4% sits in the top ten. The sample taken for sequencing was blood. The source is a middle-aged woman with Graves' ophthalmopathy.

This clonotype was found many times. The CDR3, as DNA: TGTGCCAGCAGCCCGGTAGATACGCAGTATTTT. Its protein is CASSPVDTQYF. The V and J genes are TRBV6-1 and TRBJ2-3, with D uncertain. V lost 6 bases to trimming and J lost 5 bases, with 6 bases between them. There are 11 residues in the CDR3. The V gene's germline CDR1 is MNHNS and CDR2 SASEGT.

This clonotype was detected many times. The chain joins TRBV20-1 to TRBJ1-5, with TRBD1 matching over 8 bases. In germline, CDR1 is DFQATT, CDR2 SNEGSKA (reference sequence). V lost 5 bases, J lost 6 bases, and 6 bases stayed unmatched. The CDR3 covers 13 residues. The CDR3 DNA reads TGCAGTGCTTTTCCAGGGGGCGGTCAGCCCCAGCATTTT. Encoded protein: CSAFPGGGQPQHF.

The gene calls are TRBV6-2 or TRBV6-3 and TRBJ1-1, with 7 bases aligning to TRBD1. The CDR3 runs to 13 residues. The V and J ends lost 2 bases and 6 bases, in that order; junction bases with no gene match: 3. From germline, CDR1 is MNHEY and CDR2 SVGEGT. CDR3 amino acids: CASSYDRVSEAFF. DNA of the CDR3: TGTGCCAGCAGTTACGACAGGGTATCTGAAGCTTTCTTT.

The chain has TRBV18 and TRBJ2-5, with D hard to call. Germline-derived CDR1 and CDR2 are KGHSH and LQKENI. Trimming took 6 bases from V and 4 from J, leaving 15 bases between them. The CDR3 runs to 14 residues. CDR3: CASSPVYPPETQYF. The DNA of the CDR3 is TGTGCCAGCTCTCCGGTTTACCCCCCAGAGACCCAGTACTTC.

The chain joins TRBV19 to TRBJ1-2, with D possibly matching TRBD1 (5 bases). Germline lookup yields CDR1 LNHDA and CDR2 SQIVND (reference sequence). CDR3 length equals 11 residues. The CDR3 here is CLQGDGYGYTF. DNA of the CDR3: TGTCTTCAAGGGGACGGTTATGGCTACACCTTC.

In this sample, this clonotype turned up many times. V gene TRBV3-1 combines with J gene TRBJ1-1; 7 positions match TRBD1. From germline, CDR1 is LGHDT and CDR2 YNNKEL (reference sequence). This CDR3 contains 14 residues. With 4 bases clipped from V and 4 bases from J, the junction kept 6 bases outside the gene matches. CDR3 nucleotide sequence: TGTGCCAGCAGCCTAACCTGGGACAGCACTGAAGCTTTCTTT. The encoded protein is CASSLTWDSTEAFF.

The V gene is TRBV7-9, the J gene TRBJ1-3; D is undetermined. This CDR3 contains 16 residues. V lost 5 bases to trimming and J lost 2 bases, with 16 bases between them. CDR1 SEHNR and CDR2 FQNEAQ come from the germline V gene (reference sequence). CDR3 sequence: CASSGPPRAAGNTIYF. The CDR3 DNA is TGTGCCAGCAGCGGTCCCCCCCGGGCGGCTGGAAACACCATATATTTT.

The rearrangement uses TRBV4-1 and TRBJ2-5; D possibly corresponds to TRBD1 (7 bases). Trimming cost V 5 bases and J 3 bases, with 19 bases left between them. The CDR3 is made up of 16 amino acids. CDR1 is MGHRA and CDR2 is YSYEKL in the germline V gene. CDR3 bases: TGCGCCAGCAGCGACCAGGCGGGACAGCCCAAAGAGACCCAGTACTTC. It yields the protein CASSDQAGQPKETQYF.

The chain couples TRBV27 to TRBJ2-1; D may be TRBD1 (5 bases). The germline V and J ends were trimmed by 5 bases and 6 bases, with 17 bases remaining between them. This CDR3 has 15 residues. The germline V gene has CDR1 MNHEY and CDR2 SMNVEV (reference sequence). CDR3 nucleotides: TGTGCCAGCAGTACAGCCATTCGAAGGGGCAATGAGCAGTTCTTC. It specifies CASSTAIRRGNEQFF.

This clonotype has at least ten counts. The chain carries TRBV11-2 and TRBJ2-7; 9 bases fit TRBD2. From germline, CDR1 is SGHAT and CDR2 FQNNGV. The length of the CDR3 is 13 residues. V was pared by 3 bases and J by 4 bases, with 1 base of the junction left unmatched. In nucleotides, the CDR3 is TGTGCCAGCAGCTTCGCGGGAGGGTACGAGCAGTACTTC. This sequence encodes CASSFAGGYEQYF.

This clonotype was seen repeatedly, ten times or more. The CDR3 sequence: CAWTSGYNEQFF. The CDR3 nucleotides read TGTGCCTGGACTAGCGGATACAATGAGCAGTTCTTC. The genes are TRBV30 and TRBJ2-1; 7 nucleotides align to TRBD2. The V gene's germline CDR1 is GTSNPN and CDR2 SVGIG (reference sequence). CDR3 length: 12 residues. V dropped 4 bases and J dropped 4; count of bases not matched to a gene: 1.

On this clonotype itself: One junction end disagrees with the germline gene, perhaps due to a read error. The CDR3 spells CASGLGGTGNTEAFF. The CDR3 DNA is TGCGCCAGCGGCTTGGGAGGGACAGGTAACACTGAAGCTTTCTTT. The V call is TRBV5-1, the J call TRBJ1-1, with 8 bases that match TRBD1. This CDR3 spans 15 amino acids. CDR1 SGHRS and CDR2 YFSETQ come from the germline V gene.

This clonotype appeared many times. CDR3 bases: TGTGCCAGCAGTGGGACAGGGGGCGGCTATGGCTACACCTTC. Amino acids: CASSGTGGGYGYTF. J is TRBJ1-2 and V is TRBV2; the match to TRBD1 covers 11 bases. Germline CDR1 is SNHLY and CDR2 is FYNNEI. J gave up 4 bases and V 4 bases, and 2 bases lay outside the gene matches. CDR3 length: 14 residues.

The chain employs TRBV27 and TRBJ2-7; possibly TRBD2 for D (5 bases). The CDR3 extends over 14 amino acids. Looked up from germline, CDR1 is MNHEY and CDR2 is SMNVEV (reference sequence). The V end was cut by 3 bases, the J end by 6 bases, with 15 bases between. CDR3 nucleotide sequence: TGTGCCAGCAGTTTTCAAGAGGGTAGTGCCGAGCAGTACTTC. Translation: CASSFQEGSAEQYF.

This clonotype was counted many times. The CDR3 coding sequence is TGTGCCAGCAGTTTAAAGGCGGGAGTCCAAGAGACCCAGTACTTC. Translated: CASSLKAGVQETQYF. This sequence joins TRBV28 and TRBJ2-5; 7 positions match TRBD2. V was clipped by 2 bases and J by 1 base; unmatched bases: 4. CDR3 length: 15 residues. Germline V gives CDR1 MDHEN, CDR2 SYDVKM.

The chain employs TRBV30 and TRBJ1-5; 9 bases align to TRBD1. J lost 3 bases, V lost 3 bases, and 15 bases had no gene match. The CDR3 length is 18 residues. CDR1 GTSNPN and CDR2 SVGIG come from the germline V gene (reference sequence). The CDR3 loop is CAWSPRRTGVMVNQPQHF. CDR3 nucleotides: TGTGCCTGGAGCCCGCGTCGGACAGGGGTCATGGTCAATCAGCCCCAGCATTTT.

This clonotype was recorded many times. The chain employs TRBV6-1 and TRBJ1-1; D gene unclear. V gave up 3 bases and J gave up 1 base, with 6 bases separating them. Germline V CDR1 and CDR2: MNHNS, SASEGT. The CDR3 sequence is 13 residues long. The CDR3, as DNA: TGTGCCAGCAGTGACGGAAAGAACACTGAAGCTTTCTTT. Protein sequence: CASSDGKNTEAFF.

At least ten counts were recorded for this clonotype. This chain connects TRBV18 to TRBJ2-3; no reliable D call. The V end was cut by 3 bases, the J end by 4 bases, with 8 bases between. Per germline, CDR1 KGHSH and CDR2 LQKENI. CDR3 size: 13 residues. Here the CDR3 reads CASSPSLADTQYF. The DNA of the CDR3 is TGTGCCAGCTCACCCAGTCTAGCAGATACGCAGTATTTT.

This clonotype was detected only a few times. This sequence joins TRBV9 and TRBJ2-7; D gene ambiguous. Germline V CDR1 and CDR2: SGDLS, YYNGEE. The length of the CDR3 is 14 residues. V lost 6 bases, J lost 5 bases, and 18 bases lay in between. The CDR3 DNA is TGTGCCAGCAACATTGGCGGCGGCGCGAACGAGCAGTACTTC. Protein sequence: CASNIGGGANEQYF.

The gene calls are TRBV6-5 and TRBJ2-4; possible D gene TRBD2, 7 bases. The germline gives CDR1 MNHEY, CDR2 SVGAGI. The V end lost 2 bases, the J end lost 6 bases, and 11 bases lay between the germline ends. This CDR3 is built from 14 residues. CDR3 bases: TGTGCCAGCAGTTACATGGGAGGGGGAAACATTCAGTACTTC. This gives the protein CASSYMGGGNIQYF.

At least ten counts were recorded for this clonotype. The chain recombines TRBV12-3 or TRBV12-4 with TRBJ2-5, with D possibly being TRBD2 (6 bases). V gave up 2 bases and J gave up 4 bases, with 8 bases separating them. The CDR3 consists of 13 residues. The CDR3 region is CASSLPGAETQYF. In nucleotides, the CDR3 is TGTGCCAGCAGTTTACCGGGAGCAGAGACCCAGTACTTC.

V usage is TRBV27 and J usage is TRBJ2-1; 14 nucleotides align to TRBD2. Per germline, CDR1 MNHEY and CDR2 SMNVEV (reference sequence). V was clipped by 4 bases and J by 1 base; unmatched bases: 6. The CDR3 has 18 amino acids. CDR3 amino acids: CASSSRTSGRFSYNEQFF. The DNA of the CDR3 is TGTGCCAGCAGTTCTCGGACTAGCGGGAGGTTTTCCTACAATGAGCAGTTCTTC.

This clonotype was seen ten or more times. This CDR3 is CASSFSAQYEQYF. In nucleotides, the CDR3 is TGTGCCAGCAGTTTCTCCGCTCAATACGAGCAGTACTTC. This chain joins TRBV12-3 or TRBV12-4 and TRBJ2-7; no definite D call. V gave up 3 bases and J gave up 4 bases, with 10 bases separating them. The CDR3 loop spans 13 amino acids.

The chain carries TRBV7-9 and TRBJ2-2; TRBD1 agrees at 8 bases. CDR3 size: 17 residues. Germline CDR1 SEHNR, CDR2 FQNEAQ (reference sequence). The junction had 7 bases not matched to a gene; V was cut back by 3 bases and J by 1 base. The chain's CDR3 is CASSFVGTGLNTGELFF. In DNA, the CDR3 is TGTGCCAGCAGCTTCGTAGGGACAGGATTGAACACCGGGGAGCTGTTTTTT.

The chain links TRBV18 to TRBJ2-7; 9 nucleotides agree with TRBD1. The CDR3 has 14 residues. Germline V gene sequence: CDR1 KGHSH, CDR2 LQKENI. J lost 3 bases, V lost 6 bases, and 6 bases had no gene match. The CDR3 DNA follows: TGTGCCAGCTCCCCGGGACAGGGATTCTACGAGCAGTACTTC. Translating it yields CASSPGQGFYEQYF. Drawing the rest from reference TRBV18 and TRBJ2-7, the complete variable domain is NAGVMQNPRHLVRRRGQEARLRCSPMKGHSHVYWYRQLPEEGLKFMVYLQKENIIDESGMPKERFSAEFPKEGPSILRIQQVVRGDSAAYFCASSPGQGFYEQYFGPGTRLTVT.

This clonotype occurred many times. The rearrangement links TRBV5-1 to TRBJ1-4, with TRBD1 matching 7 bases. The CDR3 spans 16 residues. The germline V gene encodes CDR1 SGHRS and CDR2 YFSETQ. Losses at the gene ends were 3 bases for V and 0 bases for J; bases not matched to a gene: 5. CDR3 region: CASSYTGATTNEKLFF. Written as DNA, the CDR3 is TGCGCCAGCAGCTACACAGGGGCCACAACTAATGAAAAACTGTTTTTT.

The V and J genes are TRBV3-1 and TRBJ2-7; 9 bases are shared with TRBD1. The germline V gene encodes CDR1 LGHDT and CDR2 YNNKEL (reference sequence). This CDR3 comprises 14 residues. V lost 3 bases to trimming and J lost 3 bases; unmatched junction nucleotides: 3. The CDR3 loop reads CASSHATGGYEQYF. In DNA form, the CDR3 reads TGTGCCAGCAGCCATGCGACAGGGGGCTACGAGCAGTACTTC.

This clonotype was seen repeatedly, ten times or more. The chain carries TRBV18 and TRBJ2-3; D is unclear. Trimming shortened V by 1 base and J by 4 bases, and 15 bases separated the two germline ends. Germline CDR1 and CDR2: KGHSH and LQKENI. CDR3 size: 16 residues. Written as DNA, the CDR3 is TGTGCCAGCTCACCACAGGTAGCTAGGTTCGCAGATACGCAGTATTTT. Translating it yields CASSPQVARFADTQYF.

This clonotype has ten or more counts. V and J are TRBV7-3 and TRBJ2-1; 7 bases map to TRBD2. The V gene end was trimmed by 0 bases and the J gene end by 3 bases; junction bases not matched to a gene: 2. The CDR3 runs to 15 residues. In germline, CDR1 is SGHTA, CDR2 FQGTGA. In DNA form, the CDR3 reads TGTGCCAGCAGCTTAACAGCGGGGTACTACAATGAGCAGTTCTTC. Protein: CASSLTAGYYNEQFF.

This clonotype was seen more than once but under ten times. V and J are TRBV19 and TRBJ1-1; D ambiguous. V shed 3 bases and J shed 2 bases, with 7 bases lying between them. The CDR3 loop spans 13 amino acids. From germline, CDR1 is LNHDA and CDR2 SQIVND (reference sequence). CDR3 sequence: CASSIQVNTEAFF. The CDR3 DNA sequence: TGTGCCAGTAGTATTCAGGTTAACACTGAAGCTTTCTTT.